The 24 T cell receptor beta chains below come from one sample, sequenced in a study of blood T cell repertoires in COVID-19. TCRdb's table, derived via immunoSEQ multiplex PCR, lists solely in-frame clones and lacks some. Of 140,000 to 150,000 clones in the sample, 87% were seen once. Sequencing input: PBMCs or T cells enriched from blood (not recorded which). The receptors were gathered from a man in his sixties who had recovered from COVID-19.

The genes are TRBV5-1 and TRBJ1-6; no definite D call. V shed 4 bases and J shed 5 bases, with 4 bases lying between them. The CDR3 is 12 amino acids. Per the germline V gene, CDR1 is SGHRS and CDR2 is YFSETQ. CDR3 protein: CASSPNNSPLHF. CDR3 DNA sequence: TGCGCCAGCAGCCCAAATAATTCACCCCTCCACTTT.

V is TRBV7-8 and J is TRBJ2-7; D not certain. The CDR3 totals 12 residues. Germline CDR1 and CDR2: SGHVS and FQNEAQ. V was shortened by 1 base and J by 3 bases, with 4 bases between the two germline ends. CDR3 bases: TGTGCCAGCAGCTTAGATCACTACGAGCAGTACTTC. Residues: CASSLDHYEQYF.

About this clone itself: Other DNA sequences in this specimen translate into the identical CDR3. V usage is TRBV19 and J usage is TRBJ2-7; the D gene is possibly TRBD1 (6 bases). CDR3 size: 13 residues. Germline lookup yields CDR1 LNHDA and CDR2 SQIVND (reference sequence). V gave up 3 bases and J gave up 1 base, with 7 bases separating them. Here the CDR3 DNA reads TGTGCCAGTAGTATTGGACAGTCCTACGAGCAGTACTTC. This sequence encodes CASSIGQSYEQYF.

V gene TRBV10-3 combines with J gene TRBJ2-2, with a possible D match to TRBD1 (5 bases). This CDR3 spans 16 amino acids. The germline gives CDR1 ENHRY, CDR2 SYGVKD. V shed 8 bases and J shed 0 bases, with 16 bases lying between them. CDR3 in DNA: TGTGCCATCCGAAGGGGTCTGACAGCGAACACCGGGGAGCTGTTTTTT. It is translated as CAIRRGLTANTGELFF.

For the CDR3, the DNA is TGTGCCAGCAGTTTTCCCCGGGGCGGGAGACGCCACAATGAGCAGTTCTTC. The encoded protein is CASSFPRGGRRHNEQFF. V usage is TRBV28 and J usage is TRBJ2-1; 7 bases line up with TRBD2. V lost 3 bases and J lost 5; bases outside the gene matches: 13. Germline CDR1 MDHEN, CDR2 SYDVKM. The CDR3 extends over 17 amino acids.

V is TRBV10-3 and J is TRBJ2-2, with 11 bases lining up with TRBD2. Germline CDR1 ENHRY, CDR2 SYGVKD. The CDR3 runs 15 residues. V shed 8 bases and J 5 bases; nucleotides not matched to a gene: 7. For the CDR3, the DNA is TGTGCCATCGGGCCTAGCGGGGGGTTAACCGGGGAGCTGTTTTTT. Its translation is CAIGPSGGLTGELFF.

V gene TRBV3-1 (or the pseudogene TRBV3-2) combines with J gene TRBJ1-2; D might be TRBD1 (5 bases). This CDR3 spans 14 amino acids. CDR1 and CDR2 from the germline V gene are LGHDT and YNNKEL (reference sequence). Trimming stripped 0 bases from V and 7 bases from J, with 12 bases between. In DNA, the CDR3 is TGTGCCAGCAGCCAAGATCCCCACAGGCCTGGCTACACCTTC. It yields the protein CASSQDPHRPGYTF.

The chain joins TRBV6-5 to TRBJ1-4, with D unclear. CDR3 size: 14 residues. The ends were cut back, 7 bases at V and 10 bases at J, with 19 bases in the middle. Germline CDR1 MNHEY, CDR2 SVGAGI. The CDR3 nucleotides read TGTGCCAGCACCTCGGACTCCGGCCGGGGAAAACTGTTTTTT. Encoded protein: CASTSDSGRGKLFF.

The chain joins TRBV7-6 to TRBJ1-5; 7 nucleotides align to TRBD1. CDR1 is SGHVS, CDR2 FNYEAQ, per germline. The CDR3 spans 15 residues. The ends lost 4 bases at V and 5 bases at J; junction bases unmatched: 8. This CDR3 is CASSSLDRDDQPQHF. Written as DNA, the CDR3 is TGTGCCAGCAGCTCCCTCGACAGGGATGATCAGCCCCAGCATTTT.

CDR3 residues: CASSPTGNQPQHF. CDR3 DNA sequence: TGTGCCAGCTCACCAACAGGGAATCAGCCCCAGCATTTT. The V call is TRBV18, the J call TRBJ1-5, with D maybe TRBD1 (6 bases). This CDR3 has 13 amino acids. The V end lost 2 bases, the J end lost 4 bases, and 6 bases lay between the germline ends. CDR1 KGHSH and CDR2 LQKENI come from the germline V gene.

The chain uses TRBV6-1 and TRBJ1-2, with 7 bases aligning to TRBD1. The CDR3 contains 14 residues. The V gene end was trimmed by 3 bases and the J gene end by 2 bases; junction bases not matched to a gene: 3. The germline V gene encodes CDR1 MNHNS and CDR2 SASEGT. In DNA form, the CDR3 reads TGTGCCAGCAGTGAGTCACAGGGGAACTATGGCTACACCTTC. Translation: CASSESQGNYGYTF.

This chain joins TRBV6-5 and TRBJ1-5, with a tentative D call TRBD1 (6 bases). Between the trimmed V and J ends, which lost 6 bases and 11 bases, there was a span of 14 bases. Germline CDR1 is MNHEY and CDR2 is SVGAGI. This CDR3 has 12 residues. The CDR3 DNA follows: TGTGCCAGCAGCGTCCGGGACACTACCCAGCATTTT. The encoded protein is CASSVRDTTQHF.

This chain connects TRBV6-5 to TRBJ1-6, with 7 bases matching TRBD1. This CDR3 contains 13 residues. Germline V CDR1 and CDR2: MNHEY, SVGAGI. Unmatched junction bases numbered 4, after V lost 4 bases and J lost 10 bases. The CDR3 sequence: CASSLTGRSPLHF. The DNA for the CDR3 is TGTGCCAGCAGTTTGACAGGGCGATCACCCCTCCACTTT.

V usage is TRBV19 and J usage is TRBJ2-5; TRBD2 matches 7 bases. The CDR3 covers 13 residues. CDR1 and CDR2 (germline): LNHDA, SQIVND (reference sequence). V shed 4 bases and J 5 bases; nucleotides not matched to a gene: 4. CDR3 region: CASSSGGWETQYF. DNA of the CDR3: TGTGCCAGTAGTAGCGGGGGTTGGGAGACCCAGTACTTC.

The chain combines TRBV2 with TRBJ1-3; no reliable D call. V lost 4 bases and J 0 bases, leaving 7 bases between the germline ends. The CDR3 spans 14 residues. Germline loops: CDR1 SNHLY, CDR2 FYNNEI. CDR3 sequence reads: CASSVTSSGNTIYF. CDR3 sequence (DNA): TGTGCCAGCAGTGTTACTAGCTCTGGAAACACCATATATTTT. The full variable domain, with the rest looked up from reference TRBV2 and TRBJ1-3, is EPEVTQTPSHQVTQMGQEVILRCVPISNHLYFYWYRQILGQKVEFLVSFYNNEISEKSEIFDDQFSVERPDGSNFTLKIRSTKLEDSAMYFCASSVTSSGNTIYFGEGSWLTVV.

In this sample, this clone turned up once. The chain couples TRBV10-3 to TRBJ1-2; D is uncertain. This CDR3 has 13 amino acids. Per the germline V gene, CDR1 is ENHRY and CDR2 is SYGVKD. V gave up 0 bases and J gave up 5 bases, with 7 bases separating them. The CDR3, as DNA: TGTGCCATCAGTGAGTCCCGGGAGTATGGCTACACCTTC. Its translation is CAISESREYGYTF.

The rearrangement uses TRBV10-3 and TRBJ2-3; D is possibly TRBD2 (6 bases). The CDR3 totals 12 residues. The germline gives CDR1 ENHRY, CDR2 SYGVKD. The V end lost 7 bases, the J end lost 5 bases, and 10 bases lay between the germline ends. DNA of the CDR3: TGTGCCATCAAGGGACTTGTAGATACGCAGTATTTT. Encoded protein: CAIKGLVDTQYF.

This clone was observed a single time. The chain combines TRBV5-6 with TRBJ2-1, with TRBD1 matching over 7 bases. The CDR3 spans 16 residues. V shed 0 bases and J 6 bases; nucleotides not matched to a gene: 9. Germline assignment: CDR1 SGHDT and CDR2 YYEEEE. CDR3 coding DNA: TGTGCCAGCAGCTTGGCCGTGGGGACAGTCGGCAATGAGCAGTTCTTC. Its protein product is CASSLAVGTVGNEQFF.

The chain recombines TRBV19 with TRBJ1-5; TRBD1 agrees at 11 bases. The CDR3 loop spans 17 amino acids. V lost 4 bases and J lost 4; bases outside the gene matches: 9. In germline, CDR1 is LNHDA, CDR2 SQIVND (reference sequence). This CDR3 is CASSTRRTGGWNQPQHF. CDR3 coding DNA: TGTGCCAGTAGTACCAGGAGGACAGGGGGCTGGAATCAGCCCCAGCATTTT.

The chain employs TRBV7-2 and TRBJ2-3, with 7 bases identical to TRBD2. Germline V gene data show CDR1 as SGHTA and CDR2 as FQGNSA. With 6 bases clipped from V and 6 bases from J, the junction kept 9 bases outside the gene matches. The length of the CDR3 is 14 residues. CDR3 bases: TGTGCCAGCAGGAATTGGGGGAGGGCGGATACGCAGTATTTT. This encodes CASRNWGRADTQYF.

This chain connects TRBV27 to TRBJ1-5, with 7 positions matching TRBD1. The CDR3 is 14 amino acids. V was pared by 6 bases and J by 4 bases, with 6 bases of the junction left unmatched. Germline V gene sequence: CDR1 MNHEY, CDR2 SMNVEV (reference sequence). In DNA form, the CDR3 reads TGTGCCAGCAGATTCGAGGGGGCGAATCAGCCCCAGCATTTT. It specifies CASRFEGANQPQHF.

The chain has TRBV2 and TRBJ1-5, with D perhaps matching TRBD1 (6 bases). This CDR3 has 15 amino acids. The V gene's germline CDR1 is SNHLY and CDR2 FYNNEI. V lost 7 bases, J lost 3 bases, and 16 bases lay in between. The CDR3 here is CASKWNQGLNQPQHF. CDR3 DNA: TGTGCCAGCAAGTGGAACCAGGGGCTCAATCAGCCCCAGCATTTT. Complete variable domain (other parts from reference TRBV2 and TRBJ1-5): EPEVTQTPSHQVTQMGQEVILRCVPISNHLYFYWYRQILGQKVEFLVSFYNNEISEKSEIFDDQFSVERPDGSNFTLKIRSTKLEDSAMYFCASKWNQGLNQPQHFGDGTRLSIL.

The chain recombines TRBV20-1 with TRBJ1-5; D is possibly TRBD1 (5 bases). The germline V gene has CDR1 DFQATT and CDR2 SNEGSKA (reference sequence). The V end lost 3 bases, the J end lost 6 bases, and 9 bases lay between the germline ends. The CDR3 covers 12 residues. The CDR3 DNA reads as TGCAGTGCTAGTCGGGGGAGTCAGCCCCAGCATTTT. Translating gives CSASRGSQPQHF.

The chain carries TRBV7-9 and TRBJ1-2, with TRBD1 identical over 10 bases. After removal of 0 bases from V and 4 bases from J, the junction contained 5 bases not matched to a gene. From germline, CDR1 is SEHNR and CDR2 FQNEAQ (reference sequence). The length of the CDR3 is 16 residues. CDR3 residues: CASSLAGTGDSYGYTF. The CDR3 DNA is TGTGCCAGCAGCTTAGCAGGGACAGGGGACAGCTATGGCTACACCTTC.